This T cell receptor (beta chain) was captured by sequencing in a study of radiotherapy plus CTLA-4 blockade in lung cancer. Overall study results and limits: Radiotherapy plus ipilimumab was followed by expansion in blood of tumor-derived TCR clones.

Trimming at V came to 1 base and at J to 7 bases, leaving 7 bases not matched to a gene. The CDR3 has 14 amino acids. CDR1 SEHNR and CDR2 FQNEAQ come from the germline V gene (reference sequence). Generated by immunoSEQ multiplex PCR, the TCRdb table keeps only in-frame clones and is missing some. The sample records 11,000 to 15,000 clones, about 89% being singletons. Concerning this clone itself: Its antigen is not identified.

The rearrangement joins TRBV7-9 to TRBJ2-7, with 7 bases identical to TRBD2. This clonotype was obtained from a human donor with non-small cell lung cancer that progressed on radiotherapy plus ipilimumab. Some clones in this sample may be carry-over from other donors' samples. Sequenced material: peripheral blood, taken from a patient treated with radiotherapy plus ipilimumab. For the CDR3, the DNA is TGTGCCAGCAGCTTAGAGGGAGGGCCTACGGAGCAGTACTTC. Translated: CASSLEGGPTEQYF. Variable domain in full (rest from reference TRBV7-9 and TRBJ2-7): DTGVSQNPRHKITKRGQNVTFRCDPISEHNRLYWYRQTLGQGPEFLTYFQNEAQLEKSRLLSDRFSAERPKGSFSTLEIQRTEQGDSAMYLCASSLEGGPTEQYFGPGTRLTVT.